This is a list of T cell receptor beta chains from one sample in a study of CD8 T cells in ankylosing spondylitis. MiXCR, run by TCRdb on the 5' RACE reads, gives a single entry per CDR3 protein. This repertoire shows 250,000 to 350,000 distinct CDR3 sequences, 8% found once; its top ten account for approximately 15%. The sample consisted of blood, either unsorted or a sorted T cell fraction (not recorded which). The receptors here all came from a male donor with ankylosing spondylitis. Both conserved end residues are part of each CDR3. A D gene is named only where the DNA matches it firmly. The size entry is marked missing in some rows and otherwise reads once, few, many or a size class.

-,TRBJ2-3,TRBV2,-,CASTLGVLTDTQYF,TGTGCCAGCACTTTGGGGGTTCTCACAGATACGCAGTATTTT
-,TRBJ2-1,TRBV5-1,few,CASSGWGADEQFF,TGCGCCAGCAGCGGGTGGGGGGCCGATGAGCAGTTCTTC
-,TRBJ1-4,TRBV7-2,-,CASSNRQNEKLFF,TGTGCCAGCAGCAACCGACAGAATGAAAAACTGTTTTTT
TRBD2,TRBJ2-1,TRBV2,many,CASGGTSVYNEQFF,TGTGCCAGCGGGGGGACTAGCGTTTACAATGAGCAGTTCTTC
TRBD2,TRBJ2-1,TRBV7-2,-,CASSFTGLASYNEQFF,TGTGCCAGCAGCTTTACGGGACTAGCGTCCTACAATGAGCAGTTCTTC
-,TRBJ2-5,TRBV28,-,CASSTIYRAQETQYF,TGTGCCAGCAGTACTATTTATAGGGCCCAAGAGACCCAGTACTTC
-,TRBJ2-2,TRBV10-3,-,CAIRLYGDTGELFF,TGTGCCATCAGATTATACGGGGACACCGGGGAGCTGTTTTTT
TRBD2,TRBJ2-7,TRBV7-2,-,CASSPRPSGGSYEQYF,TGTGCCAGCAGCCCCCGCCCTAGCGGGGGGTCGTACGAGCAGTACTTC
-,TRBJ2-7,TRBV6-2/TRBV6-3,-,CASAESSYEQYF,TGTGCCAGCGCCGAAAGCTCCTACGAGCAGTACTTC
-,TRBJ2-7,TRBV20-1,few,CSARDFGRSSYEQYF,TGCAGTGCTAGAGATTTCGGGCGGAGCTCCTACGAGCAGTACTTC
-,TRBJ2-3,TRBV5-1,-,CASSLEPGATDTQYF,TGCGCCAGCAGCTTAGAACCTGGGGCCACAGATACGCAGTATTTT
-,TRBJ2-3,TRBV10-3,few,CAISEALGLQVPDTQYF,TGTGCCATCAGTGAGGCATTGGGACTTCAGGTCCCAGATACGCAGTATTTT
-,TRBJ2-3,TRBV7-2,many,CASSLAIASTDTQYF,TGTGCCAGCAGCTTAGCGATAGCGAGCACAGATACGCAGTATTTT
-,TRBJ1-3,TRBV20-1,few,CSPRDGDSGNTIYF,TGCAGTCCAAGGGACGGTGACTCTGGAAACACCATATATTTT
-,TRBJ2-5,TRBV11-2,-,CASSPHKFSQETQYF,TGTGCCAGCAGCCCCCACAAGTTTTCCCAAGAGACCCAGTACTTC
-,TRBJ2-4,TRBV28,few,CASSFGGMGNIQYF,TGTGCCAGCAGTTTTGGAGGGATGGGGAACATTCAGTACTTC
-,TRBJ2-1,TRBV5-6,-,CASSLAGMSGLEQFF,TGTGCCAGCAGCTTGGCAGGGATGAGCGGGCTTGAGCAGTTCTTC
-,TRBJ2-7,TRBV6-2/TRBV6-3,many,CATSRLGVNYEQYF,TGTGCCACTTCCCGCTTAGGGGTGAACTACGAGCAGTACTTC
TRBD2,TRBJ2-1,TRBV12-3/TRBV12-4,many,CASRTGTSGSNEQFF,TGTGCCAGCAGAACCGGGACTAGCGGGAGCAATGAGCAGTTCTTC
-,TRBJ1-2,TRBV29-1,many,CSVVGSVVNYGYTF,TGCAGCGTGGTCGGCAGTGTAGTTAACTATGGCTACACCTTC
TRBD2,TRBJ2-1,TRBV6-2/TRBV6-3,few,CASSFRGLAGDNEQFF,TGTGCCAGCAGTTTCCGGGGACTAGCGGGTGACAATGAGCAGTTCTTC
TRBD2,TRBJ2-5,TRBV9,few,CASSPSGGGPRETQYF,TGTGCCAGCAGCCCCTCGGGGGGGGGCCCAAGGGAGACCCAGTACTTC
-,TRBJ1-2,TRBV12-3/TRBV12-4,many,CASRPRGGGDYGYTF,TGTGCCAGCAGGCCCCGGGGAGGGGGGGACTATGGCTACACCTTC
TRBD2,TRBJ2-7,TRBV5-1,few,CASSPGTSGSREQYF,TGCGCCAGCAGCCCGGGGACTAGCGGGAGTCGCGAGCAGTACTTC
TRBD1,TRBJ1-2,TRBV29-1,many,CSVVIGTGGGYTF,TGCAGCGTTGTTATTGGGACAGGTGGGGGCTACACCTTC
TRBD1,TRBJ2-5,TRBV20-1,-,CSATRHVGGGQETQYF,TGCAGTGCAACCCGTCACGTAGGGGGCGGCCAAGAGACCCAGTACTTC